This T cell receptor (beta chain) was recorded in a study of PD-L1 blockade in urothelial cancer. Study summary: Researchers looked at the blood 3 weeks (second dose) and 6 weeks after treatment began. The median T cell count in blood samples was 140,000 to 150,000.

The time point is: pretreatment peripheral blood. Patients suffered from locally advanced or metastatic urothelial carcinoma. Patients each gave 1 to 8 samples, pretreatment and on-treatment. Here immunoSEQ multiplex PCR was the method, and the copy in TCRdb shows in-frame clones only, minus some. The sample lists about 130,000 clones; roughly 83% were seen once. V lost 4 bases and J lost 4; bases outside the gene matches: 10. The V gene's germline CDR1 is LNHNV and CDR2 YYDKDF (reference sequence). The CDR3 extends over 15 amino acids. The sequence derives from a man aged 50-60 years with urothelial cancer. This specimen consisted of PBMCs, obtained around atezolizumab (anti-PD-L1) treatment. The genes are TRBV15 and TRBJ2-7, with 7 positions matching TRBD2. Here the CDR3 DNA reads TGTGCCACCAGCATCGGGGCGGGAGTAGTTTACGAGCAGTACTTC. Translated: CATSIGAGVVYEQYF.